What follows are 2 T cell receptor beta chains derived from one specimen sequenced in a study of spatial heterogeneity in lung cancer. Stated time point: sample taken at primary tumor resection. In each case, whole RNA from tumor, nontumor lung or frozen PBMC was sequenced unsorted. MiXCR, applied by TCRdb to the 5' RACE reads, yields one record per CDR3 protein. The sample carries fewer than 45,000 distinct CDR3 sequences, approximately 6.8% recorded once. Material: PBMCs, obtained at surgery. The source of these receptors is a female donor with early-stage non-small cell lung cancer.

This clonotype appeared many times. J is TRBJ2-5 and V is TRBV29-1; TRBD2 matches 8 bases. Germline trimming cut 3 bases from V and 4 bases from J; bases unmatched to any gene: 10. The CDR3 sequence is 15 residues long. CDR1 is SQVTM and CDR2 is ANQGSEA in the germline V gene. This chain's CDR3 is CSVEGQRGRRETQYF. As DNA, the CDR3 is TGCAGCGTTGAGGGTCAGCGGGGGCGGAGAGAGACCCAGTACTTC.

The chain carries TRBV7-2 and TRBJ2-5; 11 bases are a match to TRBD2. CDR1 and CDR2 (germline): SGHTA, FQGNSA. The CDR3 runs to 14 residues. V was pared by 4 bases and J by 3 bases, with 1 base of the junction left unmatched. The CDR3 bases are TGTGCCAGCAGCTATAGCGGGGGGGAAGAGACCCAGTACTTC. It translates to CASSYSGGEETQYF.